A selection of T cell receptor beta chains follows, all from one sample in a study of T cell responses to AZD1222 COVID-19 vaccine. Sequencing was performed with immunoSEQ multiplex PCR; in TCRdb, only in-frame clones are kept and a portion is missing. The sample carries roughly 96,000 clones, 90% recorded once. The material was peripheral blood, obtained on day 0 of AZD1222 vaccination. The source of these receptors is an adult in good health. Both conserved end residues are part of each CDR3. D genes are given only for firm matches. Not every row has a clone size; where given, it reads once, few, many or a size class.

d_call	clone_size	v_call	j_call	cdr3_aa	cdr3_nt
.	.	TRBV7-2	TRBJ2-6	CASSFHASGANVLTF	TGTGCCAGCAGCTTCCACGCCTCTGGGGCCAACGTCCTGACTTTC
TRBD2	.	TRBV27	TRBJ2-3	CASSNSGRAGGDTQYF	TGTGCCAGCAGTAATAGCGGGAGGGCCGGGGGAGATACGCAGTATTTT
TRBD1	.	TRBV7-3	TRBJ2-3	CASSLQGADTQYF	TGTGCCAGCAGTCTACAGGGGGCAGATACGCAGTATTTT
.	.	TRBV5-4	TRBJ2-1	CATKGRELEQFF	TGTGCCACCAAAGGACGGGAGCTTGAGCAGTTCTTC
TRBD1	.	TRBV6-5	TRBJ1-5	CASTPRQGVQPQHF	TGTGCCAGCACCCCTCGACAGGGGGTTCAGCCCCAGCATTTT
.	.	TRBV28	TRBJ2-4	CASSLYPRGKNIQYF	TGTGCCAGCAGTTTATATCCCAGGGGCAAAAACATTCAGTACTTC
.	.	TRBV7-9	TRBJ1-1	CASSFTSEHTEAFF	TGTGCCAGCAGCTTCACATCCGAGCACACTGAAGCTTTCTTT
TRBD1	.	TRBV4-1	TRBJ2-5	CASSPSTGVDPETQYF	TGCGCCAGCAGCCCCTCGACAGGGGTCGATCCCGAGACCCAGTACTTC
TRBD2	.	TRBV6-5	TRBJ2-1	CASRLSGSDWNEQFF	TGTGCCAGCAGACTTAGCGGGAGCGATTGGAATGAGCAGTTCTTC
.	.	TRBV9	TRBJ1-5	CASSVEGVHQPQHF	TGTGCCAGCAGCGTAGAAGGGGTGCATCAGCCCCAGCATTTT
.	.	TRBV19	TRBJ1-5	CASSIKGQGLGQPQHF	TGTGCCAGTAGTATAAAAGGGCAGGGGCTCGGGCAGCCCCAGCATTTT
.	.	TRBV29-1	TRBJ1-2	CSVEVTENGYTF	TGCAGCGTTGAAGTTACAGAAAATGGCTACACCTTC
TRBD1	.	TRBV18	TRBJ2-7	CASSPPTGGGYEQYF	TGTGCCAGCTCACCCCCGACAGGGGGTGGTTACGAGCAGTACTTC
TRBD2	.	TRBV7-6	TRBJ2-3	CASSLGSGRIGSTDTQYF	TGTGCCAGCAGCTTAGGAAGCGGGAGAATTGGGAGCACAGATACGCAGTATTTT
.	.	TRBV15	TRBJ2-7	CATRPTGVYEQYF	TGTGCCACCAGACCTACCGGGGTATACGAGCAGTACTTC
TRBD2	.	TRBV5-1	TRBJ2-3	CASSYGSGGEGGTQYF	TGCGCCAGCAGCTACGGTAGCGGGGGAGAGGGTGGTACGCAGTATTTT
.	.	TRBV6-5	TRBJ1-3	CASSATGGNTIYF	TGTGCCAGCAGCGCCACAGGGGGAAACACCATATATTTT
.	.	TRBV6-2/TRBV6-3	TRBJ1-2	CASSYSYGDYGYTF	TGTGCCAGCAGTTACTCGTACGGCGACTATGGCTACACCTTC
TRBD2	.	TRBV5-1	TRBJ2-2	CASSPGLAGGLPGELFF	TGCGCCAGCAGCCCGGGACTAGCGGGAGGCCTGCCCGGGGAGCTGTTTTTT
.	.	TRBV27	TRBJ2-1	CASSFLGGSYNEQFF	TGTGCCAGCAGTTTCTTAGGAGGGAGTTACAATGAGCAGTTCTTC
TRBD2	.	TRBV5-1	TRBJ2-1	CASSFGTSGNDEQFF	TGCGCCAGCAGTTTTGGGACTAGCGGGAACGATGAGCAGTTCTTC
.	few	TRBV10-2	TRBJ2-1	CASKEGVDNEQFF	TGCGCCAGCAAAGAGGGTGTGGACAATGAGCAGTTCTTC
.	.	TRBV28	TRBJ2-1	CASSFAGTYNEQFF	TGTGCCAGCAGTTTTGCGGGAACCTACAATGAGCAGTTCTTC
TRBD2	.	TRBV9	TRBJ2-2	CASSVFSSGRASAGELFF	TGTGCCAGCAGCGTTTTTTCTAGCGGGAGGGCCTCAGCCGGGGAGCTGTTTTTT
TRBD1	.	TRBV10-3	TRBJ1-4	CAISGDRVPNEKLFF	TGTGCCATCAGTGGCGACAGGGTCCCCAATGAAAAACTGTTTTTT
TRBD2	.	TRBV9	TRBJ2-3	CASATSGRIIDTQYF	TGTGCCAGCGCCACCAGCGGGAGAATCATAGATACGCAGTATTTT
.	.	TRBV3-1/TRBV3-2	TRBJ1-6	CASSQVGADNSPLHF	TGTGCCAGCAGCCAAGTGGGGGCCGATAATTCACCCCTCCACTTT
.	once	TRBV2	TRBJ1-1	CASRTRTGNTEAFF	TGTGCCAGCAGGACCAGGACGGGCAACACTGAAGCTTTCTTT
.	few	TRBV7-2	TRBJ2-7	CASSLTGSADEQYF	TGTGCCAGCAGCTTAACGGGGTCAGCCGACGAGCAGTACTTC
TRBD2	.	TRBV7-2	TRBJ2-7	CASSLVVAGYEQYF	TGTGCCAGCAGCTTAGTCGTAGCGGGGTACGAGCAGTACTTC
TRBD1	.	TRBV30	TRBJ1-2	CAWRPGQGATFYYGYTF	TGTGCCTGGAGACCGGGACAGGGCGCTACATTTTACTATGGCTACACCTTC